The 21 T cell receptor beta chains presented below share a single source sample, sequenced in a study of T cell responses to AZD1222 COVID-19 vaccine. Profiled with immunoSEQ multiplex PCR; TCRdb holds only in-frame clones, not every one. The sample has approximately 170,000 clones, about 91% seen once. The specimen comprised peripheral blood, sampled on day 0 of AZD1222 vaccination. The receptor set was obtained from an adult in good health.

The chain combines TRBV30 with TRBJ2-1; 11 nucleotides align to TRBD2. This CDR3 has 14 amino acids. V gave up 3 bases and J gave up 5 bases; unmatched junction bases: 3. CDR1 and CDR2 (germline): GTSNPN, SVGIG (reference sequence). The CDR3: CAWRLAGVHNEQFF. The CDR3 DNA follows: TGTGCCTGGAGACTAGCGGGAGTACACAATGAGCAGTTCTTC.

The V gene is TRBV5-1, the J gene TRBJ1-5; D is ambiguous. Germline CDR1 and CDR2: SGHRS and YFSETQ. The CDR3 contains 15 residues. V was clipped by 0 bases and J by 9 bases, with 16 bases between them. CDR3 sequence reads: CASSLGGPWAGPQHF. The CDR3 DNA is TGCGCCAGCAGCTTGGGGGGTCCCTGGGCTGGGCCCCAGCATTTT. The complete variable domain, with remaining parts taken from reference TRBV5-1 and TRBJ1-5, reads KAGVTQTPRYLIKTRGQQVTLSCSPISGHRSVSWYQQTPGQGLQFLFEYFSETQRNKGNFPGRFSGRQFSNSRSEMNVSTLELGDSALYLCASSLGGPWAGPQHFGDGTRLSIL.

J is TRBJ1-5 and V is TRBV28; no clear D. This CDR3 contains 14 residues. V was trimmed by 2 bases and J by 3 bases, leaving 8 bases between them. The germline V gene has CDR1 MDHEN and CDR2 SYDVKM. CDR3 region: CASSLLWLNQPQHF. The CDR3, as DNA: TGTGCCAGCAGTTTACTGTGGCTCAATCAGCCCCAGCATTTT.

The rearrangement uses TRBV24-1 and TRBJ2-5, with D unclear. Between the trimmed V and J ends, which lost 6 bases and 3 bases, there was a span of 7 bases. This CDR3 spans 12 amino acids. The germline CDR1 and CDR2 sequences are KGHDR and SFDVKD. This CDR3 reads CATSMGEETQYF. CDR3 nucleotide sequence: TGTGCCACCAGTATGGGTGAAGAGACCCAGTACTTC.

This sequence joins TRBV19 and TRBJ2-2; D remains ambiguous. The ends were cut back, 3 bases at V and 7 bases at J, with 9 bases in the middle. Germline CDR1 and CDR2: LNHDA and SQIVND (reference sequence). This CDR3 has 13 residues. The CDR3 is CASSIPWGGELFF. The CDR3 bases are TGTGCCAGTAGTATTCCCTGGGGCGGGGAGCTGTTTTTT.

This chain links TRBV11-2 with TRBJ1-1; the D is unclear. CDR1 is SGHAT and CDR2 is FQNNGV in the germline V gene. V lost 3 bases and J lost 2, with 7 bases in between. This CDR3 has 13 amino acids. The CDR3, as DNA: TGTGCCAGCAGCTTGAGTCGTAACACTGAAGCTTTCTTT. As protein: CASSLSRNTEAFF.

A single count supports this clone. The chain has TRBV29-1 and TRBJ2-5, with D perhaps matching TRBD2 (6 bases). Trimming pared 3 bases from V and 4 bases from J, leaving 9 bases between. The CDR3 is 12 amino acids. CDR1 is SQVTM and CDR2 is ANQGSEA in the germline V gene. CDR3: CSVDVGGETQYF. The CDR3, as DNA: TGCAGCGTTGACGTGGGAGGAGAGACCCAGTACTTC.

This clone was seen only once. This chain joins TRBV30 and TRBJ2-7; D remains unclear. V was pared by 4 bases and J by 5 bases, with 18 bases between. The CDR3 extends over 14 amino acids. Germline values: CDR1 GTSNPN, CDR2 SVGIG (reference sequence). CDR3 nucleotide sequence: TGTGCCTGGAATTCCCCTACTAAGCCCAACGAGCAGTACTTC. Translating gives CAWNSPTKPNEQYF.

The rearrangement links TRBV15 to TRBJ1-1; D is uncertain. The CDR3 is made up of 12 amino acids. V shed 4 bases and J shed 3 bases, with 6 bases lying between them. Germline-derived CDR1 and CDR2 are LNHNV and YYDKDF (reference sequence). Here the CDR3 reads CATSMIDTEAFF. DNA for the CDR3: TGTGCCACCAGCATGATCGACACTGAAGCTTTCTTT.

The rearrangement uses TRBV2 and TRBJ2-7, with a possible D match to TRBD1 (5 bases). V lost 8 bases, J lost 0 bases, and 17 bases lay in between. This CDR3 is built from 15 residues. Germline V CDR1 and CDR2: SNHLY, FYNNEI. As DNA, the CDR3 is TGTGCCAGCTCTACGTCTAGGGGTAGCTCCTACGAGCAGTACTTC. It is translated as CASSTSRGSSYEQYF.

The V call is TRBV28, the J call TRBJ2-7; a weak D match, TRBD2 (6 bases). Germline assignment: CDR1 MDHEN and CDR2 SYDVKM. V lost 2 bases and J 2 bases, leaving 13 bases between the germline ends. The CDR3 is 15 residues long. Written as DNA, the CDR3 is TGTGCCAGCAGTTTAGGGAGCGGGCGGGCCTACGAGCAGTACTTC. Translating gives CASSLGSGRAYEQYF.

The chain recombines TRBV19 with TRBJ1-1; tentatively, D is TRBD1 (5 bases). The germline CDR1 and CDR2 sequences are LNHDA and SQIVND (reference sequence). V was shortened by 5 bases and J by 6 bases, with 13 bases between the two germline ends. This CDR3 has 13 residues. The CDR3 region has the DNA TGTGCCAGTAGTTGGGACGGGGGGGCTGAAGCTTTCTTT. This gives the protein CASSWDGGAEAFF.

The gene calls are TRBV19 and TRBJ1-1, with TRBD1 matching over 7 bases. The CDR3 runs to 17 residues. V lost 3 bases and J lost 2; bases outside the gene matches: 12. The germline V gene encodes CDR1 LNHDA and CDR2 SQIVND (reference sequence). Written as DNA, the CDR3 is TGTGCCAGTAGTATGATACAGGGGAGGGGTGATAACACTGAAGCTTTCTTT. Translated: CASSMIQGRGDNTEAFF.

The chain combines TRBV7-3 with TRBJ1-2, with 8 positions matching TRBD1. The V and J ends lost 4 bases and 7 bases, in that order; junction bases with no gene match: 5. Looked up from germline, CDR1 is SGHTA and CDR2 is FQGTGA. This CDR3 has 13 residues. Here the CDR3 DNA reads TGTGCCAGCAGCTCCGACAGGGGAAGTGGCTACACCTTC. It specifies CASSSDRGSGYTF.

The chain has TRBV11-3 and TRBJ1-1; no firm D call. In germline, CDR1 is SGHNT, CDR2 YENEEA. V lost 3 bases to trimming and J lost 0 bases, with 5 bases between them. CDR3 length: 13 residues. The chain's CDR3 is CASSFRMNTEAFF. The CDR3 DNA reads as TGTGCCAGCAGCTTTCGGATGAACACTGAAGCTTTCTTT.

The V and J genes are TRBV7-3 and TRBJ1-3, with TRBD1 identical over 11 bases. Germline loops: CDR1 SGHTA, CDR2 FQGTGA. With 2 bases clipped from V and 8 bases from J, the junction kept 2 bases outside the gene matches. This CDR3 spans 14 amino acids. CDR3 bases: TGTGCCAGCAGCTTAGGACAGGGGGCAGACACCATATATTTT. Translating it yields CASSLGQGADTIYF.

V usage is TRBV28 and J usage is TRBJ2-3; 7 positions match TRBD1. Germline CDR1 MDHEN, CDR2 SYDVKM. The J segment lost 4 bases and the V segment lost 2 bases, leaving 6 bases of the junction unmatched. The CDR3 is 15 amino acids. The CDR3 here is CASSLVFGTADTQYF. In DNA form, the CDR3 reads TGTGCCAGCAGTTTAGTTTTTGGGACAGCAGATACGCAGTATTTT.

The chain is built from TRBV9 and TRBJ1-3; D may be TRBD1 (5 bases). The V gene's germline CDR1 is SGDLS and CDR2 YYNGEE. The ends were cut back, 2 bases at V and 5 bases at J, with 8 bases in the middle. The CDR3 sequence is 13 residues long. The CDR3 sequence is CASSVGGRNTIYF. CDR3 DNA sequence: TGTGCCAGCAGCGTCGGGGGGAGAAACACCATATATTTT.

The chain carries TRBV2 and TRBJ2-1; 13 bases match TRBD2. The CDR3 totals 16 residues. Germline trimming cut 7 bases from V and 8 bases from J; bases unmatched to any gene: 11. Per germline, CDR1 SNHLY and CDR2 FYNNEI. The CDR3: CASKLAGGKFFDEQFF. The CDR3 DNA reads TGTGCCAGCAAACTAGCGGGGGGGAAGTTTTTTGATGAGCAGTTCTTC.

About this clone: Compared with germline, one end of the junction differs, possibly owing to a read error. The V and J genes are TRBV5-5 and TRBJ1-1, with 7 bases aligning to TRBD1. CDR3 length: 14 amino acids. CDR1 SGHKS and CDR2 YYEKEE come from the germline V gene (reference sequence). Written as DNA, the CDR3 is TGTGCCAGCACCTTGGTGGCAGGGGGCACTGAAGCTTTCTTT. Translation gives CASTLVAGGTEAFF.

The chain has TRBV19 and TRBJ1-3; D gene unclear. This CDR3 has 16 amino acids. CDR1 and CDR2 (germline): LNHDA, SQIVND (reference sequence). Trimming pared 3 bases from V and 0 bases from J, leaving 12 bases between. The CDR3 DNA sequence: TGTGCCAGTAGTATGTTGGGCGGTTCCTCTGGAAACACCATATATTTT. Protein: CASSMLGGSSGNTIYF.